A selection of T cell receptor beta chains follows, all from one sample in a study of PD-L1 blockade in urothelial cancer. Method: immunoSEQ multiplex PCR; TCRdb's copy keeps in-frame clones and lacks some. The top ten hold 3.5% to 4.5% of the sample, which has roughly 110,000 clones, approximately 89% seen once. The sequencing used PBMCs, collected around atezolizumab (anti-PD-L1) treatment. The receptors originated from a man between 60 and 75 years old with urothelial cancer. CDR3s include the opening cysteine and the closing phenylalanine or tryptophan. The D gene is left open where the match is weak. Size tells how often a clone was seen (once, few, many) or the class of an expanded clone, and some rows leave it out.

j_call v_call d_call clone_size cdr3_nt cdr3_aa
TRBJ1-3 TRBV5-4 . . TGTGCCAGCAGCTTGGGGACTCCTATCGGTCCTGGAAACACCATATATTTT CASSLGTPIGPGNTIYF
TRBJ1-2 TRBV29-1 . few TGCAGCGTTGACCTTGGCTACACCTTC CSVDLGYTF
TRBJ2-3 TRBV5-1 TRBD2 . TGCGCCAGCACACCTAGCGGCCCCATCACAGATACGCAGTATTTT CASTPSGPITDTQYF
TRBJ1-3 TRBV6-5 . . TGTGCCAGCAGCCAGGGGCCGGGGGGAAACACCATATATTTT CASSQGPGGNTIYF
TRBJ1-5 TRBV5-1 TRBD1 . TGCGCCAGCAGCTTGGGGGCAGGGGGTGATCAGCCCCAGCATTTT CASSLGAGGDQPQHF
TRBJ2-7 TRBV18 TRBD2 . TGTGCCAGCTCACCAGCCGGACTAGCGGGTCGCGAGCAGTACTTC CASSPAGLAGREQYF
TRBJ2-1 TRBV6-4 TRBD2 . TGTGCCAGCAGTGACTCACTAGCGGGGAGCCCGAACAATGAGCAGTTCTTC CASSDSLAGSPNNEQFF
TRBJ1-5 TRBV4-1 . . TGCGCCAGCAGCCAAGCACCAGGGAGCAATCAGCCCCAGCATTTT CASSQAPGSNQPQHF
TRBJ1-1 TRBV5-6 TRBD1 . TGTGCCAGCAGCTTAGGGACAGTGAACACTGAAGCTTTCTTT CASSLGTVNTEAFF
TRBJ1-1 TRBV18 TRBD1 . TGTGCCAGCTCACCACCAATTGCGGGGACAGGGGGCCTTATAACTGAAGCTTTCTTT CASSPPIAGTGGLITEAFF
TRBJ2-4 TRBV7-6 . . TGTGCCAGCAGCAGTAGGGGACATGGGAACATTCAGTACTTC CASSSRGHGNIQYF
TRBJ2-7 TRBV29-1 . . TGCAGCGTTAAGGACTTTCTCTACGAGCAGTACTTC CSVKDFLYEQYF
TRBJ2-5 TRBV7-9 . . TGTGCCAGCGGCCAGACAGGCGCACAAGAGACCCAGTACTTC CASGQTGAQETQYF
TRBJ2-3 TRBV6-6 . . TGTGCCAGCAGTTACCTGGTCGGGCGGGGATCCGATACGCAGTATTTT CASSYLVGRGSDTQYF
TRBJ1-2 TRBV6-5 TRBD1 . TGTGCCAGCAGTCCCGGGACAGGGGGCTTTTATGGCTACACCTTC CASSPGTGGFYGYTF
TRBJ1-5 TRBV28 . . TGTGCCAGCAGTTTCAGGCAGATCGATCAGCCCCAGCATTTT CASSFRQIDQPQHF
TRBJ1-1 TRBV5-1 . few TGCGCCAGCAGCCCGGGGTTTGAGGGATGGACTTTCTTT CASSPGFEGWTFF
TRBJ2-1 TRBV4-3 . once TGCGCCAGCAGCCAAGATGGTGGAGGGGTATACAATGAGCAGTTCTTC CASSQDGGGVYNEQFF
TRBJ1-3 TRBV13 TRBD1 few TGTGCCAGCAGCTCTCGGACAGGGGGATACACCATATATTTT CASSSRTGGYTIYF
TRBJ2-7 TRBV18 TRBD1 . TGTGCCAGCTCACCTCCGGGACAGAAAGCCGGTTCCTACGAGCAGTACTTC CASSPPGQKAGSYEQYF
TRBJ2-7 TRBV28 . . TGTGCCAGCAATTCCTACAGTCTCGAGCAGTACTTC CASNSYSLEQYF
TRBJ2-5 TRBV16 TRBD1 . TGTGCCAGCAGCCGGCGAAGACAGGGGGCCTTCCAAGAGACCCAGTACTTC CASSRRRQGAFQETQYF
TRBJ1-5 TRBV12-1 . . TGTGCCAGCAGCTCCCCGAAGGGGGATTGGCAGCCCCAGCATTTT CASSSPKGDWQPQHF
TRBJ2-1 TRBV6-5 TRBD2 . TGTGCCAGCAGTTCCACGACTAGCGGGGGGCCCCAGCAGTTCTTC CASSSTTSGGPQQFF
TRBJ2-3 TRBV5-4 . once TGTGCCAGCAGCACCGGCACTACTAGCACAGATACGCAGTATTTT CASSTGTTSTDTQYF
TRBJ1-1 TRBV7-2 TRBD1 . TGTGCCAGCAGCCGTAGACAGGGACCCACTGAAGCTTTCTTT CASSRRQGPTEAFF
TRBJ2-5 TRBV9 TRBD2 . TGTGCCAGCAGCCGGGGAGCGGGGGCCCAAGAGACCCAGTACTTC CASSRGAGAQETQYF
TRBJ2-7 TRBV5-4 TRBD1 . TGTGCCAGCAGCTTTCCATCCGGGACAGGGGGACACGAGCAGTACTTC CASSFPSGTGGHEQYF
TRBJ2-1 TRBV5-6 . . TGTGCCAGCAGCGGCGGGACCCTCAATGAGCAGTTCTTC CASSGGTLNEQFF
TRBJ2-7 TRBV6-6 . . TGTGCCAGCAGTTCCCAACCAGGGTACTACGAGCAGTACTTC CASSSQPGYYEQYF
TRBJ2-5 TRBV12-5 . . TGTGCTAGCAAAGGACTAACGGAGACCCAGTACTTC CASKGLTETQYF
TRBJ2-2 TRBV6-1 . . TGTGCCAGCAAGTATACCGGGGCGAACACCGGGGAGCTGTTTTTT CASKYTGANTGELFF
TRBJ1-2 TRBV6-1 TRBD1 . TGTGCCAGCAGTGAAGTTCGGACAGGGGACTATGGCTACACCTTC CASSEVRTGDYGYTF
TRBJ1-3 TRBV6-1 . once TGTGCCAGCAGTGAGGACCAGGGCTACACCATATATTTT CASSEDQGYTIYF
TRBJ2-7 TRBV7-2 . . TGTGCCAGCAGCGAACAGGCAACCGGGACTGGAGAGCAGTACTTC CASSEQATGTGEQYF
TRBJ1-3 TRBV7-9 TRBD1 medium-sized TGTGCCAGCAGCTTAGCGACAGGGCTCGGAAACACCATATATTTT CASSLATGLGNTIYF
TRBJ1-1 TRBV7-9 TRBD1 . TGTGCCAGCCAGGGGGCGTGGGGCACTGAAGCTTTCTTT CASQGAWGTEAFF